Following are 26 T cell receptor beta chains from one sample sequenced in a study of OX40 agonist ivuxolimab in advanced cancers. TCRdb keeps only in-frame clones here, not all; method: immunoSEQ multiplex PCR. The sample lists about 36,000 clones, around 73% occurring once. The sequencing used CD4+ or CD8+ T cells sorted from blood, collected in a trial of the OX40 agonist ivuxolimab. These receptors were obtained from an adult with an advanced solid tumor such as melanoma, head and neck, liver or kidney cancer.

The CDR3 reads CASSQGRGTGQPQHF. Written as DNA, the CDR3 is TGTGCCAGCAGTCAGGGGCGGGGGACGGGGCAGCCCCAGCATTTT. The chain is built from TRBV28 and TRBJ1-5, with D perhaps TRBD1 (6 bases). V was pared by 5 bases and J by 7 bases, with 18 bases between. Germline V gives CDR1 MDHEN, CDR2 SYDVKM. CDR3 size: 15 residues.

The CDR3 loop reads CASSLGTQETQYF. CDR3 DNA: TGTGCCAGCAGCTTAGGGACACAAGAGACCCAGTACTTC. This chain connects TRBV7-8 to TRBJ2-5, with a possible D match to TRBD1 (5 bases). The germline gives CDR1 SGHVS, CDR2 FQNEAQ. There are 13 residues in the CDR3. Trimming pared 1 base from V and 2 bases from J, leaving 5 bases between.

V gene TRBV2 combines with J gene TRBJ1-1; TRBD1 matches 9 bases. This CDR3 is built from 16 residues. The ends lost 0 bases at V and 5 bases at J; junction bases unmatched: 7. Per the germline V gene, CDR1 is SNHLY and CDR2 is FYNNEI. The CDR3 sequence: CASSEARGQGWTEAFF. In DNA form, the CDR3 reads TGTGCCAGCAGTGAAGCGCGGGGACAGGGATGGACTGAAGCTTTCTTT.

The rearrangement joins TRBV28 to TRBJ1-5, with D tentatively TRBD1 (6 bases). Germline V gene data show CDR1 as MDHEN and CDR2 as SYDVKM. V dropped 9 bases and J dropped 1 base, with 13 bases sitting between them. The CDR3 is made up of 14 amino acids. DNA for the CDR3: TGTGCCAGTCGGGACATCTTGAGCAATCAGCCCCAGCATTTT. Its translation: CASRDILSNQPQHF.

This clone was seen only a few times. This rearrangement joins TRBV4-1 to TRBJ2-3, with 10 bases lining up with TRBD1. The CDR3 contains 16 residues. V dropped 4 bases and J dropped 5; count of bases not matched to a gene: 9. Germline assignment: CDR1 MGHRA and CDR2 YSYEKL. The CDR3 reads CASSPRTGQGVDTQYF. CDR3 sequence (DNA): TGCGCCAGCAGCCCCCGAACCGGACAGGGGGTAGATACGCAGTATTTT.

V and J are TRBV5-4 and TRBJ1-2, with D uncertain. Looked up from germline, CDR1 is SGHNT and CDR2 is YYREEE (reference sequence). This CDR3 contains 13 residues. V was shortened by 1 base and J by 2 bases, with 6 bases between the two germline ends. CDR3 residues: CASSLSENYGYTF. The CDR3 nucleotides read TGTGCCAGCAGCTTGTCAGAGAACTATGGCTACACCTTC.

The chain has TRBV6-6 and TRBJ1-1; D perhaps matches TRBD1 (5 bases). CDR3 length equals 15 residues. CDR1 and CDR2 from the germline V gene are MNHNY and SVGAGI (reference sequence). The ends were cut back, 2 bases at V and 1 base at J, with 11 bases in the middle. The CDR3 loop is CASSYGGGRNTEAFF. The CDR3, as DNA: TGTGCCAGCAGTTACGGCGGGGGTAGGAACACTGAAGCTTTCTTT.

The V and J genes are TRBV6-6 and TRBJ1-1, with D unclear. Germline loops: CDR1 MNHNY, CDR2 SVGAGI (reference sequence). The CDR3 runs to 12 residues. V lost 9 bases to trimming and J lost 3 bases, with 11 bases between them. CDR3 amino acids: CASWAGYTEAFF. The DNA of the CDR3 is TGTGCCAGTTGGGCGGGGTACACTGAAGCTTTCTTT.

The chain carries TRBV6-6 and TRBJ2-7; 8 bases are shared with TRBD2. This CDR3 comprises 16 residues. Germline CDR1 reads MNHNY; CDR2 reads SVGAGI (reference sequence). V trimming: 2 bases; J trimming: 0 bases; junction bases outside the gene matches: 6. The CDR3 region is CASSYLLADSSYEQYF. The CDR3 bases are TGTGCCAGCAGTTACCTACTAGCGGATTCCTCCTACGAGCAGTACTTC.

About this clone: The same CDR3 arises from other DNA sequences in this sample as well. This chain links TRBV6-5 with TRBJ2-2, with D uncertain. This CDR3 spans 14 amino acids. V lost 4 bases to trimming and J lost 1 base, with 7 bases between them. The germline V gene encodes CDR1 MNHEY and CDR2 SVGAGI. The DNA for the CDR3 is TGTGCCAGCAGTTTCGGTCAGAACACCGGGGAGCTGTTTTTT. Protein product: CASSFGQNTGELFF.

The chain combines TRBV18 with TRBJ1-4, with a possible D match to TRBD1 (6 bases). Trimming took 4 bases from V and 8 from J, leaving 17 bases between them. Per the germline V gene, CDR1 is KGHSH and CDR2 is LQKENI. The CDR3 contains 15 residues. CDR3 in amino acids: CASSLRGPVAEKLFF. The CDR3 DNA reads as TGTGCCAGCTCACTTCGGGGGCCTGTAGCAGAAAAACTGTTTTTT.

The chain links TRBV2 to TRBJ2-2, with D possibly TRBD2 on 6 matching bases. V lost 3 bases and J lost 0, with 17 bases in between. Looked up from germline, CDR1 is SNHLY and CDR2 is FYNNEI. This CDR3 spans 18 amino acids. The chain's CDR3 is CASSDAFNGGANTGELFF. The CDR3 nucleotides read TGTGCCAGCAGTGATGCTTTTAATGGCGGGGCGAACACCGGGGAGCTGTTTTTT.

The V call is TRBV30, the J call TRBJ2-1, with D tentatively TRBD1 or TRBD2 (5 bases each). V lost 4 bases, J lost 4 bases, and 14 bases lay in between. Per the germline V gene, CDR1 is GTSNPN and CDR2 is SVGIG (reference sequence). The CDR3 is 14 residues long. The CDR3 nucleotides are TGTGCCTGGAACCCCGGGACGGAATACAATGAGCAGTTCTTC. Amino acid sequence: CAWNPGTEYNEQFF.

This clone was detected only a few times. The chain links TRBV6-5 to TRBJ2-1; 9 nucleotides agree with TRBD2. The CDR3 length is 15 residues. Germline V lookup: CDR1 MNHEY, CDR2 SVGAGI. V lost 5 bases and J lost 1; bases outside the gene matches: 3. The CDR3 nucleotides read TGTGCCAGCAGTCGTAGCGGGAGTTCCTACAATGAGCAGTTCTTC. This translates into CASSRSGSSYNEQFF.

This chain links TRBV7-9 with TRBJ2-1; 13 bases map to TRBD2. Germline CDR1 SEHNR, CDR2 FQNEAQ (reference sequence). The CDR3 sequence is 17 residues long. V was pared by 4 bases and J by 8 bases, with 11 bases of the junction left unmatched. The CDR3 nucleotides read TGTGCCAGCAGCTCCACTAGCGGGAGGGCAATAAGGGATGAGCAGTTCTTC. This encodes CASSSTSGRAIRDEQFF.

The chain joins TRBV19 to TRBJ2-1; weak D call: TRBD2 (6 bases). The ends were cut back, 4 bases at V and 7 bases at J, with 14 bases in the middle. The CDR3 is made up of 14 amino acids. Per germline, CDR1 LNHDA and CDR2 SQIVND (reference sequence). CDR3 amino acids: CASSTAGRDNEQFF. Written as DNA, the CDR3 is TGTGCCAGTAGTACAGCGGGCCGGGATAATGAGCAGTTCTTC.

V usage is TRBV7-9 and J usage is TRBJ1-5, with a possible D match to TRBD1 (5 bases). Per the germline V gene, CDR1 is SEHNR and CDR2 is FQNEAQ (reference sequence). V dropped 1 base and J dropped 7 bases, with 11 bases sitting between them. The CDR3 consists of 14 residues. The DNA for the CDR3 is TGTGCCAGCAGCTTAGGGGGCCCCGGACAGCCCCAGCATTTT. This codes for CASSLGGPGQPQHF.

The chain couples TRBV4-1 to TRBJ2-7; 14 positions match TRBD2. CDR1 and CDR2 from the germline V gene are MGHRA and YSYEKL. The CDR3 length is 16 residues. With 1 base clipped from V and 9 bases from J, the junction kept 8 bases outside the gene matches. CDR3: CASSQVTGLAGEGQYF. CDR3 in DNA: TGCGCCAGCAGCCAAGTAACGGGACTAGCGGGAGAGGGGCAGTACTTC.

In this sample, this clone turned up a few times. The J gene is TRBJ2-7, the V gene TRBV2, with D perhaps TRBD1 (6 bases). Germline V gene data show CDR1 as SNHLY and CDR2 as FYNNEI. The V end was cut by 7 bases, the J end by 0 bases, with 13 bases between. The CDR3 sequence is 14 residues long. The CDR3 protein is CASIRGLSSYEQYF. The DNA of the CDR3 is TGTGCCAGCATCAGGGGATTAAGCTCCTACGAGCAGTACTTC.

This CDR3 reads CASSLFGGGAEKLFF. The CDR3 DNA reads TGTGCCAGCAGTTTATTTGGAGGGGGTGCTGAAAAACTGTTTTTT. This sequence joins TRBV28 and TRBJ1-4, with D possibly TRBD1 on 6 matching bases. V was shortened by 1 base and J by 7 bases, with 13 bases between the two germline ends. This CDR3 spans 15 amino acids. Germline-derived CDR1 and CDR2 are MDHEN and SYDVKM.

This clone is medium-sized. The genes are TRBV12-5 and TRBJ2-7; no definite D call. With 2 bases removed from V and 7 bases from J, the gap between germline ends came to 9 bases. The length of the CDR3 is 12 residues. Germline values: CDR1 LGHNT, CDR2 FRNRAP. The CDR3 is CASGLIGREQYF. The CDR3 coding sequence is TGTGCTAGTGGTTTGATCGGACGGGAGCAGTACTTC.

As DNA, the CDR3 is TGTGCCAGCAGCGCCGGACTAGCGGGAGATTACAATGAGCAGTTCTTC. This sequence encodes CASSAGLAGDYNEQFF. This chain connects TRBV2 to TRBJ2-1; 13 bases are shared with TRBD2. The CDR3 contains 16 residues. With 6 bases clipped from V and 4 bases from J, the junction kept 6 bases outside the gene matches. Germline V gene lookup returns CDR1 SNHLY and CDR2 FYNNEI.

Ten or more counts support this clone. The rearrangement uses TRBV5-1 and TRBJ2-3; D is unclear. The CDR3 has 16 residues. Germline V CDR1 and CDR2: SGHRS, YFSETQ. The V end was cut by 4 bases, the J end by 4 bases, with 19 bases between. The CDR3 sequence is CASSTPGALEADTQYF. CDR3 nucleotide sequence: TGCGCCAGCAGCACCCCGGGCGCCCTCGAAGCAGATACGCAGTATTTT.

The chain carries TRBV9 and TRBJ1-4; perhaps TRBD1 as D (6 bases). The CDR3 runs 16 residues. V shed 0 bases and J shed 8 bases, with 17 bases lying between them. CDR1 SGDLS and CDR2 YYNGEE come from the germline V gene. CDR3 nucleotides: TGTGCCAGCAGCGTAGGTCCACAGGGACAACGAGAAAAACTGTTTTTT. This sequence encodes CASSVGPQGQREKLFF.

The V call is TRBV27, the J call TRBJ2-7, with 8 positions matching TRBD2. This CDR3 region has 16 residues. The germline CDR1 and CDR2 sequences are MNHEY and SMNVEV (reference sequence). J gave up 3 bases and V 0 bases, and 7 bases lay outside the gene matches. The DNA for the CDR3 is TGTGCCAGCAGTTTATCGGGAGCGGGGGCTTTCTACGAGCAGTACTTC. This encodes CASSLSGAGAFYEQYF.

V is TRBV9 and J is TRBJ1-2; 10 positions agree with TRBD1. V lost 0 bases to trimming and J lost 3 bases; unmatched junction nucleotides: 2. Germline CDR1 SGDLS, CDR2 YYNGEE. This CDR3 comprises 15 residues. The DNA of the CDR3 is TGTGCCAGCAGCGTAGGAGGGACAGGGGACTATGGCTACACCTTC. It codes for CASSVGGTGDYGYTF.